Below, one T cell receptor beta chain is given with its context. Its antigen is currently unknown. The germline CDR1 and CDR2 sequences are SGHVS and FQNEAQ. The germline V and J ends were trimmed by 5 bases and 6 bases, with 17 bases remaining between them. This CDR3 is 15 amino acids long. This entry comes from a study of cytomegalovirus exposure and HLA in healthy donors. Study-wide points: There were some public TCRs occurring in many donors, but most TCR sequences were rare. After further analysis at a later stage, 15,000 to 20,000 TCR beta sequences were associated with HLA alleles at 0.05 false discovery rate. Likely technical artifact: a cluster of highly shared sequence variants. Using the classifier, cytomegalovirus status was reportedly diagnosed with high specificity and sensitivity.

The primer mix had 60 Vbeta and 13 Jbeta primers. Sequenced by immunoSEQ multiplex PCR; TCRdb stores in-frame clones only, minus some. The sample yields some 130,000 clones, roughly two thirds seen once. The sequence was obtained from a man aged 25 to 40 in good health and CMV-seropositive. V gene TRBV7-8 combines with J gene TRBJ2-1; tentatively, D is TRBD2 (5 bases). Sequenced input: PBMCs. The CDR3 region is CASSPWTGTFNEQFF. The CDR3, as DNA: TGTGCCAGCAGCCCGTGGACTGGCACCTTCAATGAGCAGTTCTTC.